Included here is one T cell receptor (beta chain) sequence, with context. The sample comes from a study of monozygotic twins with inflammatory bowel disease. Both TCRalpha and TCRbeta cDNA were subjected to two nested PCRs lasting about 15 and 9 cycles. Reprocessing the 5' RACE reads, TCRdb reports a single entry for every CDR3 protein and omits DNA. The specimen's table records roughly 100,000 distinct CDR3 sequences. Looked up from germline, CDR1 is SQVTM and CDR2 is ANQGSEA. CDR3 length equals 16 residues. The receptor was derived from a human donor with ulcerative colitis or Crohn's disease, or a healthy co-twin of an affected twin (not recorded which). This chain links TRBV29-1 with TRBJ2-5; TCRdb's assignment of TRBD1 cannot be checked, as there is no DNA. The sequencing input was blood. CDR3 amino acids: CSVEARGSHQQETQYF. The full variable domain, rest sourced from reference TRBV29-1 and TRBJ2-5, is SAVISQKPSRDICQRGTSLTIQCQVDSQVTMMFWYRQQPGQSLTLIATANQGSEATYESGFVIDKFPISRPNLTFSTLTVSNMSPEDSSIYLCSVEARGSHQQETQYFGPGTRLLVL.